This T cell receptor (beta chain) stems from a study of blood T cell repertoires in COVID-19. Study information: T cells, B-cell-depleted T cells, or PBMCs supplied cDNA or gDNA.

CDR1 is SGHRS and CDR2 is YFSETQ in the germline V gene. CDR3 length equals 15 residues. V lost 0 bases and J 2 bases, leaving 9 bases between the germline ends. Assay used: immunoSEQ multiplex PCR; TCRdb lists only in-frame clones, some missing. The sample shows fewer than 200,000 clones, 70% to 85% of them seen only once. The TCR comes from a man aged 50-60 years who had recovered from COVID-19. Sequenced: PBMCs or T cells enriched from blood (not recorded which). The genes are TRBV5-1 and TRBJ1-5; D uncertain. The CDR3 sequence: CASSLGGNGNQPQHF. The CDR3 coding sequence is TGCGCCAGCAGCTTGGGCGGGAATGGCAATCAGCCCCAGCATTTT.